These 22 T cell receptor beta chains share one sample of origin, sequenced in a study of siplizumab effects on memory and regulatory T cells. Using immunoSEQ multiplex PCR, the repertoire was profiled, and TCRdb retains in-frame clones only, with some absent. The table shows approximately 75,000 clones, with 93% occurring only once. Source material: CD8+ T cells sorted from blood. The source is a human donor in good health.

This chain links TRBV20-1 with TRBJ2-7; D unresolved. Trimming pared 4 bases from V and 6 bases from J, leaving 10 bases between. Germline assignment: CDR1 DFQATT and CDR2 SNEGSKA (reference sequence). CDR3 size: 11 residues. The CDR3, as DNA: TGCAGTGCTATCACCACGGGCGAGCAGTACTTC. Protein sequence: CSAITTGEQYF.

The gene calls are TRBV29-1 and TRBJ2-7, with 10 bases matching TRBD1. The CDR3 loop spans 12 amino acids. V dropped 6 bases and J dropped 4; count of bases not matched to a gene: 3. The germline V gene encodes CDR1 SQVTM and CDR2 ANQGSEA. The CDR3 region is CSVRTGGYEQYF. In DNA, the CDR3 is TGCAGCGTGCGGACAGGGGGGTACGAGCAGTACTTC.

The chain carries TRBV6-6 and TRBJ2-3; D is possibly TRBD1 (5 bases). V was shortened by 6 bases and J by 2 bases, with 15 bases between the two germline ends. Germline values: CDR1 MNHNY, CDR2 SVGAGI (reference sequence). This CDR3 has 15 amino acids. The CDR3 loop is CASRQDTRPTDTQYF. For the CDR3, the DNA is TGTGCCAGCAGGCAGGACACCCGGCCCACAGATACGCAGTATTTT.

CDR3 sequence: CASSIDGWSNQPQHF. The CDR3 DNA reads as TGTGCCAGTAGTATAGATGGGTGGAGCAATCAGCCCCAGCATTTT. The genes are TRBV19 and TRBJ1-5; D unclear. CDR1 and CDR2 (germline): LNHDA, SQIVND (reference sequence). This CDR3 has 15 residues. With 0 bases removed from V and 1 base from J, the gap between germline ends came to 7 bases.

V and J are TRBV7-9 and TRBJ2-1, with no clear D. Germline CDR1 and CDR2: SEHNR and FQNEAQ (reference sequence). The CDR3 is 13 residues long. Trimming left V 2 bases short and J 7 bases short, with 9 bases between. The CDR3 DNA reads TGTGCCAGCAGCTTAATACTTGGGAATGAGCAGTTCTTC. It is translated as CASSLILGNEQFF.

The rearrangement links TRBV4-3 to TRBJ2-7; TRBD1 matches 8 bases. The V and J ends lost 0 bases and 4 bases, in that order; junction bases with no gene match: 8. Germline assignment: CDR1 LGHNA and CDR2 YSLEER. The CDR3 has 16 amino acids. This chain's CDR3 is CASSQDGQGATYEQYF. The CDR3, as DNA: TGCGCCAGCAGCCAAGATGGGCAGGGGGCAACTTACGAGCAGTACTTC.

The rearrangement links TRBV7-6 to TRBJ2-1; D not certain. The CDR3 spans 12 residues. The germline CDR1 and CDR2 sequences are SGHVS and FNYEAQ. V was clipped by 4 bases and J by 8 bases, with 9 bases between them. CDR3 sequence: CASSSQGHEQFF. The CDR3 coding sequence is TGTGCCAGCAGCTCTCAAGGACATGAGCAGTTCTTC.

The chain couples TRBV6-5 to TRBJ1-1, with D possibly TRBD1 on 5 matching bases. Trimming cost V 5 bases and J 0 bases, with 10 bases left between them. The CDR3 covers 14 residues. Germline CDR1 and CDR2: MNHEY and SVGAGI. This CDR3 is CASSAGGVNTEAFF. CDR3 nucleotides: TGTGCCAGCAGTGCGGGGGGGGTGAACACTGAAGCTTTCTTT.

A note on this clone: The sample contains more than one DNA sequence encoding this CDR3. The chain uses TRBV7-3 and TRBJ2-1; no reliable D call. Trimming stripped 3 bases from V and 9 bases from J, with 9 bases between. The length of the CDR3 is 12 residues. Per the germline V gene, CDR1 is SGHTA and CDR2 is FQGTGA. The CDR3 sequence: CASSFPGSEQFF. In nucleotides, the CDR3 is TGTGCCAGCAGCTTCCCTGGAAGTGAGCAGTTCTTC.

This chain joins TRBV19 and TRBJ2-1, with D unresolved. The CDR3 covers 15 residues. Trimming removed 5 bases at V and 2 bases at J, with 13 bases between. Germline assignment: CDR1 LNHDA and CDR2 SQIVND (reference sequence). CDR3 in DNA: TGTGCCAGTAGTTTGGACGCGAGAACCTACAATGAGCAGTTCTTC. Protein product: CASSLDARTYNEQFF.

The chain recombines TRBV7-2 with TRBJ2-5, with 9 positions matching TRBD1. The J call may not be correct, given that the DNA end is closer to TRBJ2-7. The CDR3 runs to 15 residues. The germline V gene encodes CDR1 SGHTA and CDR2 FQGNSA. CDR3 loop: CASSETGGGEDEQYF. The CDR3 DNA reads as TGTGCCAGCAGCGAAACAGGGGGCGGAGAAGACGAGCAGTACTTC.

This clone has a single count. Written as DNA, the CDR3 is TGCAGCGTTGTACAGGGGGGCGGGGAGCTGTTTTTT. Translated, it gives CSVVQGGGELFF. The rearrangement links TRBV29-1 to TRBJ2-2; 8 nucleotides line up with TRBD1. Germline-derived CDR1 and CDR2 are SQVTM and ANQGSEA. This CDR3 has 12 residues. V shed 4 bases, J shed 7 bases, and the junction held 2 bases outside the gene matches.

This rearrangement joins TRBV30 to TRBJ1-4; 9 positions agree with TRBD1. After removal of 2 bases from V and 8 bases from J, the junction contained 6 bases not matched to a gene. This CDR3 has 14 amino acids. CDR1 is GTSNPN and CDR2 is SVGIG in the germline V gene (reference sequence). For the CDR3, the DNA is TGTGCCTGGAGTCGGACAGGGGTCTACGAAAAACTGTTTTTT. It codes for CAWSRTGVYEKLFF.

The V call is TRBV6-6, the J call TRBJ1-2; a possible D gene is TRBD1 (5 bases). The CDR3 is made up of 13 amino acids. The germline V and J ends were trimmed by 4 bases and 7 bases, with 13 bases remaining between them. The germline CDR1 and CDR2 sequences are MNHNY and SVGAGI (reference sequence). The chain's CDR3 is CASSFEVGVGYTF. CDR3 nucleotide sequence: TGTGCCAGCAGTTTCGAGGTGGGGGTTGGCTACACCTTC.

The genes are TRBV7-3 and TRBJ2-1; maybe TRBD2 (5 bases). Trimming pared 3 bases from V and 8 bases from J, leaving 17 bases between. This CDR3 has 15 amino acids. Germline V lookup: CDR1 SGHTA, CDR2 FQGTGA. The CDR3 spells CASSFSPLGADEQFF. For the CDR3, the DNA is TGTGCCAGCAGCTTTAGTCCCCTGGGAGCCGATGAGCAGTTCTTC.

This rearrangement joins TRBV9 to TRBJ2-1; 11 bases are shared with TRBD2. V lost 3 bases to trimming and J lost 5 bases; unmatched junction nucleotides: 10. The CDR3 contains 17 residues. Germline CDR1 reads SGDLS; CDR2 reads YYNGEE. The chain's CDR3 is CASSGASGGIPHNEQFF. The CDR3 nucleotides read TGTGCCAGCAGCGGGGCTAGCGGGGGGATCCCTCACAATGAGCAGTTCTTC. Variable domain in full (rest from reference TRBV9 and TRBJ2-1): DSGVTQTPKHLITATGQRVTLRCSPRSGDLSVYWYQQSLDQGLQFLIQYYNGEERAKGNILERFSAQQFPDLHSELNLSSLELGDSALYFCASSGASGGIPHNEQFFGPGTRLTVL.

J is TRBJ2-7 and V is TRBV7-2, with TRBD1 matching over 10 bases. There are 14 residues in the CDR3. V shed 3 bases, J shed 3 bases, and the junction held 2 bases outside the gene matches. The germline V gene has CDR1 SGHTA and CDR2 FQGNSA. CDR3 amino acids: CASSFGDRGYEQYF. CDR3 nucleotides: TGTGCCAGCAGCTTCGGGGACAGGGGCTACGAGCAGTACTTC.

The rearrangement joins TRBV27 to TRBJ2-7, with 12 bases lining up with TRBD2. Trimming removed 8 bases from V and 0 bases from J; junction bases left unmatched: 2. The germline V gene has CDR1 MNHEY and CDR2 SMNVEV (reference sequence). The CDR3 length is 14 residues. The CDR3 reads CASGLAGPSYEQYF. The DNA of the CDR3 is TGTGCCAGCGGACTAGCGGGGCCCTCCTACGAGCAGTACTTC.

As regards this clone: At one boundary the junction diverges from the germline segment, which might be a read error. The rearrangement links TRBV19 to TRBJ2-7; no reliable D call. Germline values: CDR1 LNHDA, CDR2 SQIVND (reference sequence). This CDR3 spans 12 amino acids. In nucleotides, the CDR3 is TGTACCAGTAGTATTGGCATGTCGGAGCAGTACTTC. This sequence encodes CTSSIGMSEQYF.

The chain recombines TRBV5-1 with TRBJ2-3; D is possibly TRBD2 (5 bases). The CDR3 length is 14 residues. Germline V lookup: CDR1 SGHRS, CDR2 YFSETQ. The V gene lost 0 bases and the J gene lost 6 bases, with 11 bases spanning the gap. The CDR3, as DNA: TGCGCCAGCAGCTTGGAGAGCACGGGGGATACGCAGTATTTT. Its translation: CASSLESTGDTQYF.

The chain carries TRBV6-1 and TRBJ1-5; tentatively, D is TRBD1 (6 bases). Germline CDR1 and CDR2: MNHNS and SASEGT. This CDR3 comprises 17 residues. V lost 1 base and J lost 4, with 17 bases in between. In nucleotides, the CDR3 is TGTGCCAGCAGTGAAGAACAGGGAATTCGGTGGAATCAGCCCCAGCATTTT. Its translation is CASSEEQGIRWNQPQHF.

V usage is TRBV9 and J usage is TRBJ2-1; D remains ambiguous. Germline V gives CDR1 SGDLS, CDR2 YYNGEE. The CDR3 covers 16 residues. Trimming took off 3 bases at V and 0 bases at J, with 13 bases between the two ends. The CDR3 nucleotides are TGTGCCAGCAGCGACACCCGGGTGAGCTCCTACAATGAGCAGTTCTTC. Translated, it gives CASSDTRVSSYNEQFF.